This T cell receptor (beta chain) was observed in a study of beta chain features in type 1 diabetes. As concerns this clone: What it binds is not known.

Sorting based on CD45RO/CCR7/CD25/CD127/CD95/CD27 separated CD4+ naive, central memory, regulatory and stem cell-like memory cells. The V and J ends lost 3 bases and 5 bases, in that order; junction bases with no gene match: 4. CDR3 length: 15 amino acids. Germline V gives CDR1 SGDLS, CDR2 YYNGEE. Study-level findings and limits: Shorter templates may be favored by PCR, equally so in patients and controls. Shortening of TCRB CDR3s, moderate but significant, appeared in all four CD4+ subsets of Type 1 diabetes patients.

Expressed TCRB transcripts were sequenced, since all the RNA that had been isolated was reverse transcribed. TCRdb's copy holds only in-frame clones and misses some; the assay was immunoSEQ multiplex PCR. The sample has 37,000 or so clones; around 45% are singletons. The source material was central memory CD4+ T cells from blood. This sequence joins TRBV9 and TRBJ2-3; 12 bases fit TRBD2. The receptor comes from a young woman in good health. This CDR3 is CASSGASGREDTQYF. DNA of the CDR3: TGTGCCAGCAGCGGGGCTAGCGGGAGGGAAGATACGCAGTATTTT.